This paragraph covers one T cell receptor beta chain sequence. No antigen is known for it. This record belongs to a study of beta chain features in type 1 diabetes. All of the sorted populations showed purity greater than 95%. The whole isolated RNA underwent reverse transcription, so sequencing captured expressed TCRB transcripts. TCRdb keeps only in-frame clones here, not all; method: immunoSEQ multiplex PCR. This table holds 680,000 or so clones, around 16% found once. This CDR3 has 16 amino acids. Whole-study findings and limits: These data did not resolve whether HLA type affects TCRB rearrangement. cDNA-based reads could over-represent cells with high TCR expression. For Type 1 diabetes patients, all four CD4+ subsets carried TCRB CDR3s that were moderately but significantly shorter.

The genes are TRBV21-1 and TRBJ2-5. TRBV21-1 counts as a pseudogene. Sequencing was performed on naive CD4+ T cells from blood. The clonotype comes from a man between 18 and 29 years old in good health. In DNA form, the CDR3 reads TGTGCCAGCAGCAAGGGGACCTGGGGCTGGCCAGAGACCCAGTACTTC. This encodes CASSKGTWGWPETQYF.